This TCR beta chain appears in the sequencing data of a study of T cell repertoires in aging, cancer and after chemotherapy. In the study overall: The full dataset contained about 10 million TCR reads. Study-wide findings and caveats: Healthy donors lost TCR diversity with age mainly through richness, cancer patients through richness and evenness.

By sample share, this clonotype is large (0.1 to 1%). As yet, its antigen is unknown. Rearranged V-D-J TRB sequences were amplified with a mixed TRB-A/B primer pool. TCRdb ran MiXCR on the multiplex PCR reads and lists one entry per CDR3 protein. The table has about 2,500 distinct CDR3 sequences, about a quarter seen once. TCR beta rearrangements were amplified from peripheral blood genomic DNA. This CDR3 spans 15 amino acids. Trimming took off 3 bases at V and 4 bases at J, with 15 bases between the two ends. Looked up from germline, CDR1 is LGHNA and CDR2 is YSLEER. The rearrangement uses TRBV4-3 and TRBJ1-2; the D gene is possibly TRBD1 (5 bases). Sequencing was done on a sample of blood. The clonotype comes from a human donor in good health. Here the CDR3 reads CASSHPTQGVYGYTF. The DNA for the CDR3 is TGCGCCAGCAGCCATCCGACCCAGGGCGTCTATGGCTACACCTTC.